The source of this T cell receptor beta chain is a study of patients and donors after allogeneic stem cell transplantation. Deletions cut 6 bases from V and 8 bases from J, with 16 bases between. The V gene's germline CDR1 is SEHNR and CDR2 FQNEAQ (reference sequence). The CDR3 is 14 amino acids. TCRdb reprocessed the RT-PCR reads with MiXCR, giving one entry per CDR3 protein. The sample records 98,000 or so distinct CDR3 sequences, roughly 37% being singletons. The sequenced material came from blood, either unsorted or a sorted T cell fraction (not recorded which). The TCR was taken from a human donor who was either an allogeneic HSCT recipient or a stem cell or donor lymphocyte infusion donor (not recorded which). It is not recorded whose cells these are; they may come from a transplant donor. V and J are TRBV7-9 and TRBJ1-4, with a possible D match to TRBD1 (6 bases). The DNA of the CDR3 is TGTGCCAGCAGTAACAGGGAATCCGGCGAAAAACTGTTTTTT. This translates into CASSNRESGEKLFF.